The 15 T cell receptor beta chains presented below share a single source sample, sequenced in a study of blood T cell repertoires in COVID-19. This table comes from immunoSEQ multiplex PCR, and its TCRdb copy is limited to in-frame clones, with some not included. The profile shows around 370,000 clones, roughly 90% of them singletons. The specimen sequenced was peripheral blood. Source of these receptors: a woman in her 70s with COVID-19, enrolled during active disease.

Only one count was recorded for this clone. The chain has TRBV7-2 and TRBJ2-7; no reliable D call. CDR3 length: 14 amino acids. V lost 2 bases and J 0 bases, leaving 8 bases between the germline ends. Per germline, CDR1 SGHTA and CDR2 FQGNSA. CDR3 sequence: CASSLPRGSYEQYF. The CDR3 DNA reads as TGTGCCAGCAGCTTACCCCGAGGCTCCTACGAGCAGTACTTC.

The chain employs TRBV3-1 (or the pseudogene TRBV3-2) and TRBJ1-1, with 8 bases fitting TRBD1. The CDR3 covers 15 residues. V shed 0 bases, J shed 8 bases, and the junction held 8 bases outside the gene matches. Germline-derived CDR1 and CDR2 are LGHDT and YNNKEL (reference sequence). As DNA, the CDR3 is TGTGCCAGCAGCCAAGAAGGACAGGGTGGTAGAGAAGCTTTCTTT. As protein: CASSQEGQGGREAFF.

The chain employs TRBV7-2 and TRBJ1-1; 9 bases are a match to TRBD1. The germline CDR1 and CDR2 sequences are SGHTA and FQGNSA. The trim removed 4 bases at V and 3 bases at J, leaving 9 bases unmatched. This CDR3 has 16 residues. CDR3 protein: CASSYGTGRGYTEAFF. CDR3 nucleotide sequence: TGTGCCAGCAGCTACGGGACAGGGCGGGGGTACACTGAAGCTTTCTTT.

This clone appeared a few times. The genes are TRBV18 and TRBJ1-2; 7 bases agree with TRBD1. From germline, CDR1 is KGHSH and CDR2 LQKENI. This CDR3 has 18 amino acids. Germline trimming cut 0 bases from V and 8 bases from J; bases unmatched to any gene: 18. The CDR3 loop reads CASSPPRNRGNPAGGYTF. The CDR3 coding sequence is TGTGCCAGCTCACCACCGAGGAACAGGGGAAACCCAGCAGGCGGCTACACCTTC. Combining the CDR3 with reference TRBV18 and TRBJ1-2 gives the whole variable domain NAGVMQNPRHLVRRRGQEARLRCSPMKGHSHVYWYRQLPEEGLKFMVYLQKENIIDESGMPKERFSAEFPKEGPSILRIQQVVRGDSAAYFCASSPPRNRGNPAGGYTFGSGTRLTVV.

This chain joins TRBV7-9 and TRBJ1-5; TRBD1 is a possible D gene (5 bases). Germline-derived CDR1 and CDR2 are SEHNR and FQNEAQ (reference sequence). V lost 5 bases and J 4 bases, leaving 12 bases between the germline ends. There are 14 residues in the CDR3. In nucleotides, the CDR3 is TGTGCCAGCAGCATCGCAGGGTTAAATCAGCCCCAGCATTTT. This sequence encodes CASSIAGLNQPQHF. The full variable domain, in which reference TRBV7-9 and TRBJ1-5 provide the parts outside the CDR3, is DTGVSQNPRHKITKRGQNVTFRCDPISEHNRLYWYRQTLGQGPEFLTYFQNEAQLEKSRLLSDRFSAERPKGSFSTLEIQRTEQGDSAMYLCASSIAGLNQPQHFGDGTRLSIL.

This clone was found once. The gene calls are TRBV18 and TRBJ2-5, with a tentative D call TRBD1 (5 bases). V lost 4 bases and J lost 5, with 11 bases in between. This CDR3 has 13 amino acids. The germline V gene encodes CDR1 KGHSH and CDR2 LQKENI. The CDR3 DNA follows: TGTGCCAGCTCACTAGGGGATCGGGAGACCCAGTACTTC. Protein: CASSLGDRETQYF.

This chain links TRBV4-2 with TRBJ1-2, with D hard to call. The CDR3 has 16 amino acids. The germline CDR1 and CDR2 sequences are LGHNA and YNFKEQ. With 0 bases removed from V and 8 bases from J, the gap between germline ends came to 19 bases. The CDR3 DNA reads as TGTGCCAGCAGCCAAGAAGAAGCAGCTACCTTCGGGGGCTACACCTTC. Residues: CASSQEEAATFGGYTF.

This chain uses TRBV11-3 with TRBJ2-1; D is undetermined. Trimming left V 0 bases short and J 7 bases short, with 7 bases between. Germline-derived CDR1 and CDR2 are SGHNT and YENEEA. The CDR3 spans 13 residues. DNA of the CDR3: TGTGCCAGCAGCTTAGATCTAGAAAATGAGCAGTTCTTC. Translation gives CASSLDLENEQFF. Full variable domain (rest looked up from reference TRBV11-3 and TRBJ2-1): EAGVVQSPRYKIIEKKQPVAFWCNPISGHNTLYWYLQNLGQGPELLIRYENEEAVDDSQLPKDRFSAERLKGVDSTLKIQPAELGDSAVYLCASSLDLENEQFFGPGTRLTVL.

V usage is TRBV7-3 and J usage is TRBJ2-3; 8 nucleotides match TRBD2. V shed 2 bases, J shed 2 bases, and the junction held 3 bases outside the gene matches. The CDR3 has 15 residues. CDR1 and CDR2 (germline): SGHTA, FQGTGA. The CDR3 DNA follows: TGTGCCAGCAGCTTAGTCGGGGGGGACACAGATACGCAGTATTTT. This gives the protein CASSLVGGDTDTQYF.

The chain uses TRBV19 and TRBJ1-5, with 7 nucleotides matching TRBD1. Trimming removed 2 bases from V and 5 bases from J; junction bases left unmatched: 6. The CDR3 is made up of 15 amino acids. The germline CDR1 and CDR2 sequences are LNHDA and SQIVND (reference sequence). The CDR3 sequence is CASSILAGGHQPQHF. The CDR3, as DNA: TGTGCCAGTAGTATATTAGCAGGGGGACATCAGCCCCAGCATTTT.

CDR3 region: CATSEGGQPNTEAFF. In DNA form, the CDR3 reads TGTGCCACCAGTGAAGGGGGACAACCGAACACTGAAGCTTTCTTT. This chain connects TRBV24-1 to TRBJ1-1; a weak D match, TRBD1 (6 bases). The CDR3 totals 15 residues. Germline lookup yields CDR1 KGHDR and CDR2 SFDVKD. The germline V and J ends were trimmed by 4 bases and 1 base, with 12 bases remaining between them.

The CDR3 DNA follows: TGCGCCAGCAGCCAAGAAGGTAGCGGGGGGGCCGATGAGCAGTTCTTC. Translation gives CASSQEGSGGADEQFF. The J gene is TRBJ2-1, the V gene TRBV4-3, with TRBD2 identical over 11 bases. CDR3 length: 16 amino acids. With 0 bases clipped from V and 8 bases from J, the junction kept 6 bases outside the gene matches. Per the germline V gene, CDR1 is LGHNA and CDR2 is YSLEER.

The CDR3: CASTRNVAVLASPLHF. CDR3 nucleotide sequence: TGTGCCAGCACCCGTAACGTGGCAGTCCTGGCCTCACCCCTCCACTTT. This chain links TRBV5-8 with TRBJ1-6, with D uncertain. The CDR3 covers 16 residues. Germline assignment: CDR1 SGHTS and CDR2 YDEGEE. The ends were cut back, 6 bases at V and 10 bases at J, with 23 bases in the middle.

V usage is TRBV19 and J usage is TRBJ1-5; 9 bases align to TRBD1. Germline assignment: CDR1 LNHDA and CDR2 SQIVND (reference sequence). This CDR3 spans 15 amino acids. Trimming at V came to 3 bases and at J to 5 bases, leaving 5 bases not matched to a gene. This chain's CDR3 is CASSMYWTGDQPQHF. The CDR3 nucleotides are TGTGCCAGTAGTATGTACTGGACAGGGGATCAGCCCCAGCATTTT. The whole variable domain, filled in from reference TRBV19 and TRBJ1-5, reads DGGITQSPKYLFRKEGQNVTLSCEQNLNHDAMYWYRQDPGQGLRLIYYSQIVNDFQKGDIAEGYSVSREKKESFPLTVTSAQKNPTAFYLCASSMYWTGDQPQHFGDGTRLSIL.

The chain links TRBV19 to TRBJ2-2; D remains ambiguous. The CDR3 length is 13 residues. Germline V lookup: CDR1 LNHDA, CDR2 SQIVND (reference sequence). Trimming pared 7 bases from V and 4 bases from J, leaving 10 bases between. CDR3 in DNA: TGTGCCAGTATGAGAGAGCCCACCGGGGAGCTGTTTTTT. This sequence encodes CASMREPTGELFF.